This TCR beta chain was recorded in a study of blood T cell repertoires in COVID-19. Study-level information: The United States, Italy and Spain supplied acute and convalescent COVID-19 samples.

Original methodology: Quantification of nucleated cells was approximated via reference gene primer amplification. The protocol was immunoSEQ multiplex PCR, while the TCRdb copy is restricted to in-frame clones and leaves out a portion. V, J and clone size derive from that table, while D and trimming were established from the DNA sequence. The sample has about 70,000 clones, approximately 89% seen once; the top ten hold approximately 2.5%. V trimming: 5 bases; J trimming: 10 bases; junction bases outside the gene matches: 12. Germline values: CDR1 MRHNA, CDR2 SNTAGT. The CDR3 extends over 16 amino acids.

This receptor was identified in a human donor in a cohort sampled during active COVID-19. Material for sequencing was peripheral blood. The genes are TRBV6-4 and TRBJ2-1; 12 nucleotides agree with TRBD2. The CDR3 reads CASSPQLAGGGGEQFF. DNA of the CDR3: TGTGCCAGCAGTCCTCAACTAGCGGGAGGCGGTGGCGAGCAGTTCTTC.